This entry describes one T cell receptor (beta chain). The target antigen is unknown. The sample comes from a study of shared clonotypes between healthy human individuals. General study findings and limits: Sample collection involved blood only; tissue repertoires are likely different. The study's rarefaction showed incomplete sorted-subset sequencing despite large depth. Among donors, the sharing of clonotypes was expected to be influenced by sequencing depth.

DNA at 150 to 200 ng, 25,000 to 30,000 T cell genomes, went into sorted-subset replicate PCRs. Using immunoSEQ multiplex PCR, the repertoire was profiled, and TCRdb retains in-frame clones only, with some absent. This table holds roughly 2,000,000 clones, 80% to 95% found once. CD45RO-negative, CCR7-positively selected cells formed the naive CD8 fraction, excluding terminally differentiated effector memory CD45RA+ cells. V was trimmed by 3 bases and J by 1 base, leaving 13 bases between them. The CDR3 sequence is 16 residues long. Germline lookup yields CDR1 SEHNR and CDR2 FQNEAQ (reference sequence).

Material: naive CD8+ T cells from PBMCs. This clonotype was obtained from a man aged 18 to 30 in good health. Some clones in this sample may be carry-over from other donors' samples. This chain joins TRBV7-9 and TRBJ2-1, with a possible D match to TRBD2 (6 bases). Written as DNA, the CDR3 is TGTGCCAGCAGCTTGGGCGGGATGGGGTCCTACAATGAGCAGTTCTTC. Its protein product is CASSLGGMGSYNEQFF.